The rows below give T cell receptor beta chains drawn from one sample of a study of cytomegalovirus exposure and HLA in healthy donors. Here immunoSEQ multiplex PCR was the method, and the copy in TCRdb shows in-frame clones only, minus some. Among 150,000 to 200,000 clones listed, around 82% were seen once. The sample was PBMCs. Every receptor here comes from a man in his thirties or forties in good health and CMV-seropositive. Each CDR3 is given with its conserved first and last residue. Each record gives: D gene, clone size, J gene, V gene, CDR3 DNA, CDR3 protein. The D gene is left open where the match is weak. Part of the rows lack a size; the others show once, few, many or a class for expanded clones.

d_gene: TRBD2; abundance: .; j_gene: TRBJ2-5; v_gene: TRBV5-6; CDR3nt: TGTGCCAGCAGCGGAGGGACTAGCGGAGGAGAGACCCAGTACTTC; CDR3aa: CASSGGTSGGETQYF
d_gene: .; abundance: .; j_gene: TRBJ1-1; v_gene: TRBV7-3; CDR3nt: TGTGCCAGCAGCTATACCACAGGGAACACTGAAGCTTTCTTT; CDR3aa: CASSYTTGNTEAFF
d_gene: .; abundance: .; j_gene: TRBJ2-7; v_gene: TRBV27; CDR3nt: TGTGCCAGCAGTCTATCCATGCTTAGTTTCTACGAGCAGTACTTC; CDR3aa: CASSLSMLSFYEQYF
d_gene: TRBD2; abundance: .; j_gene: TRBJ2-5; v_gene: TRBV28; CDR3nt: TGTGCCAGCGGCCCCTCTAGCGGGGTGGGGGAGACCCAGTACTTC; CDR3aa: CASGPSSGVGETQYF
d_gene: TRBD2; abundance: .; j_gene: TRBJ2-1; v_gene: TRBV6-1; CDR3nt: TGTGCCACCCCGGGACTAGCGGCAAATGAGCAGTTCTTC; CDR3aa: CATPGLAANEQFF
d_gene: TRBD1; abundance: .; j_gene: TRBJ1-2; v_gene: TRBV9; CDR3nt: TGTGCCAGCAGCTCTAGGACAGGGGGTAACTATGGCTACACCTTC; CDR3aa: CASSSRTGGNYGYTF
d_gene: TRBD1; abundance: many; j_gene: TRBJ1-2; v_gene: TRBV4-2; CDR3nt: TGTGCCAGCAGCCAAGATCCGGGGACAGCAAACTATGGCTACACCTTC; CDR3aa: CASSQDPGTANYGYTF
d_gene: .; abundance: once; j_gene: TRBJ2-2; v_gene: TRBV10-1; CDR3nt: TGCGCCAGCAGTGAGTCTTGGCAGAAGAACACCGGGGAGCTGTTTTTT; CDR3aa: CASSESWQKNTGELFF
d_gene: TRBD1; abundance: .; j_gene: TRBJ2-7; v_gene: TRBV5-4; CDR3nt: TGTGCCAGCAGCTTGGCCCGGGACAGGGCATACGAGCAGTACTTC; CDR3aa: CASSLARDRAYEQYF
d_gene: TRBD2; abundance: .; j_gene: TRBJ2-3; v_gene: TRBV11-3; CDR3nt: TGTGCCAGCAGCGCGACTAGCGGGATGGGAACAGATACGCAGTATTTT; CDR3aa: CASSATSGMGTDTQYF
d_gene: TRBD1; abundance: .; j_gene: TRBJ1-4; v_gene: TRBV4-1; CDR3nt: TGCGCCAGCAGTAGGGGGACAGGGGATGGAAAACTGTTTTTT; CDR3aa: CASSRGTGDGKLFF
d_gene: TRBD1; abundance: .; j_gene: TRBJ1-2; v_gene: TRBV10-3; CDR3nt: TGTGCCATCGGTACCGGGACAGGGGGCGATGGCTACACCTTC; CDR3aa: CAIGTGTGGDGYTF
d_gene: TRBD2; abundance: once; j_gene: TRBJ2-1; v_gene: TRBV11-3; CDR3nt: TGTGCCAGCTACAAGGGGCGGGAGCCCCCCACATACAATGAGCAGTTCTTC; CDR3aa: CASYKGREPPTYNEQFF
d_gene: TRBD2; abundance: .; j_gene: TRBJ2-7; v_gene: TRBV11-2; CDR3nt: TGTGCCAGCAGCTTAGATAACGGACTAGCGGGAAACGAGCAGTACTTC; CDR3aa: CASSLDNGLAGNEQYF
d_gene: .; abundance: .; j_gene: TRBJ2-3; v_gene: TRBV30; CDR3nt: TGTGCCTGGAGCCTAGGCGGGGCTGGCACAGATACGCAGTATTTT; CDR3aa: CAWSLGGAGTDTQYF
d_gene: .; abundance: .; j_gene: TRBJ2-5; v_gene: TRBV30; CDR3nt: TGTGCCTGGAGAATTAGCGGACAAGAGACCCAGTACTTC; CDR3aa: CAWRISGQETQYF
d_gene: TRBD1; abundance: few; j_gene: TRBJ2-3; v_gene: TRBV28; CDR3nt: TGTGCCAGCAGTTCTCCGACAGGGGCTGGCACAGATACGCAGTATTTT; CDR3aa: CASSSPTGAGTDTQYF
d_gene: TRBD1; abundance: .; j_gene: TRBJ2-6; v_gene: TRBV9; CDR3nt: TGTGCCAGCAGCGACGGGTTCGGGCAGGGGGCCTCTGGGGCCAACGTCCTGACTTTC; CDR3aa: CASSDGFGQGASGANVLTF
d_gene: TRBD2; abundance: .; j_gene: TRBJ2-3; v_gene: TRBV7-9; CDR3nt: TGTGCCAGCAGCTCTCCGGGACTAGCGGGAACCCGCACAGATACGCAGTATTTT; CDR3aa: CASSSPGLAGTRTDTQYF
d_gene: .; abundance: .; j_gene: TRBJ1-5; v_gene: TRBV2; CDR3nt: TGTGCCAGCAGCGCTTCGACTTTATATAGCAATCAGCCCCAGCATTTT; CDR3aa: CASSASTLYSNQPQHF
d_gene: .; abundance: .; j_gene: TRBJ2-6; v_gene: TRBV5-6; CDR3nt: TGTGCCAGCAGCCCGGGGGTCTCTGGGGCCAACGTCCTGACTTTC; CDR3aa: CASSPGVSGANVLTF
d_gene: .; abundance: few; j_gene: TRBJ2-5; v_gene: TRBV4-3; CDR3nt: TGCGCCAGCAGCCTTAACGGAAAAGGGGAAGAGACCCAGTACTTC; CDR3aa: CASSLNGKGEETQYF
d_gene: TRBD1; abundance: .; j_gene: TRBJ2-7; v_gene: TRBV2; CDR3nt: TGTGCCAGCAGTGAGGATACAGGGGATATTTACGAGCAGTACTTC; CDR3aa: CASSEDTGDIYEQYF
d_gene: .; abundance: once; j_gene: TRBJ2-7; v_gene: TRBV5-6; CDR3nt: TGTGCCAGCAGCTTTAACAGGGTTTACGAGCAGTACTTC; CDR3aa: CASSFNRVYEQYF
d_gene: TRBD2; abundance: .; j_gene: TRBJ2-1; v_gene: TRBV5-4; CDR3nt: TGTGCCAGCAGCTTAAATGGGGGGAGGGATGAGCAGTTCTTC; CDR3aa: CASSLNGGRDEQFF
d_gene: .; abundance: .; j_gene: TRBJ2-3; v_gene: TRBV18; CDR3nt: TGTGCCAGCTCACCAGGGAGGTCTCCCGATACGCAGTATTTT; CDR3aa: CASSPGRSPDTQYF
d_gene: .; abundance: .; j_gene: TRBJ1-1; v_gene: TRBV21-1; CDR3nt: TGTGCCAGCAGCAATCACGGCACTGAAGCTTTCTTT; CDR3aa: CASSNHGTEAFF
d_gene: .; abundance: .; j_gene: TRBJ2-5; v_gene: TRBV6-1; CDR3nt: TGTGCCAGCAGTCAGCGGTTGCAAGAGACCCAGTACTTC; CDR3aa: CASSQRLQETQYF
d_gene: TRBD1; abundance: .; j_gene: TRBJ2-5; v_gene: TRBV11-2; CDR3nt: TGTGCCAGCAGCTTAGGGACAGGGGTCGAGACCCAGTACTTC; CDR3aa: CASSLGTGVETQYF